Following are 21 T cell receptor beta chains from one sample sequenced in a study of CD8 T cells in Susac syndrome. RNA totalling roughly 0.45 to 1 ug underwent reverse transcription with random hexamers. TCRdb fed the immunoSEQ multiplex PCR reads into MiXCR, producing one record per CDR3 protein. The sample includes under 250,000 distinct CDR3 sequences, approximately 94% of them seen just once. The sequencing input was CD4+ T cells from PBMCs. The receptors derive from a human donor with Susac syndrome.

V usage is TRBV20-1 and J usage is TRBJ2-1, with 13 bases fitting TRBD2. The CDR3 runs to 14 residues. Losses at the gene ends were 5 bases for V and 7 bases for J; bases not matched to a gene: 5. Germline V gene sequence: CDR1 DFQATT, CDR2 SNEGSKA (reference sequence). CDR3 protein: CSAFTSGGANEQFF. The CDR3 DNA sequence: TGCAGTGCTTTTACTAGCGGGGGGGCAAATGAGCAGTTCTTC.

In its sample, this clonotype was seen once. In nucleotides, the CDR3 is TGTGCCAGCAGCTTGGCACAGGGGGCTCGGTTCGGAGAGACCCAGTACTTC. Translation gives CASSLAQGARFGETQYF. The rearrangement links TRBV5-6 to TRBJ2-5; 9 nucleotides match TRBD1. The CDR3 spans 17 residues. V lost 0 bases and J lost 4; bases outside the gene matches: 10. Germline loops: CDR1 SGHDT, CDR2 YYEEEE.

V usage is TRBV12-5 and J usage is TRBJ1-2, with D uncertain. The germline CDR1 and CDR2 sequences are LGHNT and FRNRAP. The CDR3 covers 13 residues. Trimming removed 3 bases at V and 1 base at J, with 6 bases between. The CDR3 DNA is TGTGCTAGTGGTTTCATCAATAACTATGGCTACACCTTC. Its translation is CASGFINNYGYTF.

The chain is built from TRBV20-1 and TRBJ2-6, with a tentative D call TRBD1 (5 bases). The CDR3 runs 18 residues. Trimming cost V 0 bases and J 0 bases, with 15 bases left between them. The germline CDR1 and CDR2 sequences are DFQATT and SNEGSKA (reference sequence). The CDR3 reads CSARDMKGLSSGANVLTF. The CDR3 coding sequence is TGCAGTGCTAGAGATATGAAGGGGCTCAGCTCTGGGGCCAACGTCCTGACTTTC.

This chain joins TRBV3-1 and TRBJ1-5; D gene ambiguous. The CDR3 has 15 amino acids. The germline gives CDR1 LGHDT, CDR2 YNNKEL (reference sequence). V was clipped by 0 bases and J by 6 bases, with 12 bases between them. CDR3: CASSQDLAGPQPQHF. In DNA, the CDR3 is TGTGCCAGCAGCCAAGATCTGGCAGGACCTCAGCCCCAGCATTTT.

The V gene is TRBV5-1, the J gene TRBJ1-1, with TRBD1 matching 10 bases. Per germline, CDR1 SGHRS and CDR2 YFSETQ. The CDR3 length is 17 residues. V lost 4 bases and J lost 1; bases outside the gene matches: 10. CDR3 sequence reads: CASSPGAGTGENTEAFF. The CDR3 DNA reads as TGCGCCAGCAGCCCAGGAGCAGGGACAGGGGAGAACACTGAAGCTTTCTTT.

The rearrangement uses TRBV19 and TRBJ2-5; 11 bases match TRBD2. CDR3 length: 17 amino acids. V lost 1 base, J lost 2 bases, and 6 bases stayed unmatched. Germline V lookup: CDR1 LNHDA, CDR2 SQIVND (reference sequence). CDR3 DNA: TGTGCCAGTAGTATAGGATCGTCTAGCGGGGGGCAAGAGACCCAGTACTTC. Residues: CASSIGSSSGGQETQYF. The whole variable domain, filled in from reference TRBV19 and TRBJ2-5, reads DGGITQSPKYLFRKEGQNVTLSCEQNLNHDAMYWYRQDPGQGLRLIYYSQIVNDFQKGDIAEGYSVSREKKESFPLTVTSAQKNPTAFYLCASSIGSSSGGQETQYFGPGTRLLVL.

This rearrangement joins TRBV24-1 to TRBJ2-2; D remains ambiguous. The germline gives CDR1 KGHDR, CDR2 SFDVKD. There are 12 residues in the CDR3. V was clipped by 6 bases and J by 8 bases, with 9 bases between them. CDR3 nucleotides: TGTGCCACCAGTTCCCGAGAGGGGGAGCTGTTTTTT. Protein: CATSSREGELFF.

This clonotype was picked up a small number of times. The chain joins TRBV6-5 to TRBJ1-2, with D tentatively TRBD1 (5 bases). Germline values: CDR1 MNHEY, CDR2 SVGAGI. Trimming cost V 1 base and J 4 bases, with 13 bases left between them. CDR3 length: 15 amino acids. This CDR3 reads CASSYLSGTLYGYTF. CDR3 DNA sequence: TGTGCCAGCAGTTACTTGAGCGGGACTCTCTATGGCTACACCTTC.

The rearrangement uses TRBV4-3 and TRBJ2-3; 8 bases fit TRBD2. With 4 bases clipped from V and 2 bases from J, the junction kept 8 bases outside the gene matches. CDR3 length equals 16 residues. Germline assignment: CDR1 LGHNA and CDR2 YSLEER. CDR3 DNA sequence: TGCGCCAGCAGCCCCCGTCCCGGGGGGGACACAGATACGCAGTATTTT. Encoded protein: CASSPRPGGDTDTQYF.

This chain joins TRBV20-1 and TRBJ2-5; 11 nucleotides match TRBD2. The CDR3 extends over 14 amino acids. From germline, CDR1 is DFQATT and CDR2 SNEGSKA (reference sequence). With 2 bases clipped from V and 7 bases from J, the junction kept 6 bases outside the gene matches. CDR3 in amino acids: CSARPSGGLGTQYF. The CDR3 nucleotides read TGCAGTGCTAGACCTAGCGGGGGGCTAGGGACCCAGTACTTC.

V gene TRBV3-1 combines with J gene TRBJ1-4; D is uncertain. Germline V gene sequence: CDR1 LGHDT, CDR2 YNNKEL (reference sequence). V was cut by 0 bases and J by 0 bases, with 5 bases left in between. This CDR3 contains 15 residues. The CDR3 DNA reads as TGTGCCAGCAGCCAAGAAGGCGCAACTAATGAAAAACTGTTTTTT. Translation: CASSQEGATNEKLFF.

CDR3 in amino acids: CATSDSGLNQPQHF. CDR3 nucleotide sequence: TGTGCCACCAGTGATTCTGGGCTCAATCAGCCCCAGCATTTT. The V call is TRBV24-1, the J call TRBJ1-5, with D hard to call. Trimming pared 2 bases from V and 3 bases from J, leaving 7 bases between. Germline-derived CDR1 and CDR2 are KGHDR and SFDVKD. This CDR3 has 14 residues.

This rearrangement joins TRBV4-1 to TRBJ1-5, with D hard to call. The CDR3 runs to 16 residues. With 0 bases removed from V and 0 bases from J, the gap between germline ends came to 9 bases. Germline assignment: CDR1 MGHRA and CDR2 YSYEKL. This CDR3 reads CASSQDPSYSNQPQHF. DNA of the CDR3: TGCGCCAGCAGCCAAGACCCCAGTTATAGCAATCAGCCCCAGCATTTT.

CDR3 DNA sequence: TGTGCCAGCAGCTTAGGTGACCGCGCAACCTACGAGCAGTACTTC. Protein product: CASSLGDRATYEQYF. The rearrangement joins TRBV11-2 to TRBJ2-7; D not resolved. The V gene's germline CDR1 is SGHAT and CDR2 FQNNGV. This CDR3 spans 15 amino acids. V dropped 1 base and J dropped 2 bases, with 12 bases sitting between them.

The chain uses TRBV28 and TRBJ1-2; D ambiguous. Per germline, CDR1 MDHEN and CDR2 SYDVKM. Trimming took off 3 bases at V and 6 bases at J, with 14 bases between the two ends. The CDR3 loop spans 14 amino acids. CDR3 coding DNA: TGTGCCAGCAGTTTTACCACCACCTGGGATGGCTACACCTTC. It is translated as CASSFTTTWDGYTF.

This chain joins TRBV20-1 and TRBJ2-7, with TRBD1 as a possible D gene (6 bases). Germline V lookup: CDR1 DFQATT, CDR2 SNEGSKA (reference sequence). This CDR3 spans 14 amino acids. V lost 3 bases to trimming and J lost 3 bases, with 15 bases between them. The CDR3 protein is CSASTGSGYYEQYF. CDR3 nucleotides: TGCAGTGCTAGTACAGGGTCAGGGTACTACGAGCAGTACTTC.

The count of this clonotype is one. The CDR3 DNA sequence: TGTGCCAGCAGCTCCGGGACAGGGGTTAATCAGCCCCAGCATTTT. It encodes CASSSGTGVNQPQHF. V is TRBV7-9 and J is TRBJ1-5; 10 positions agree with TRBD1. The CDR3 is 15 residues long. Trimming at V came to 4 bases and at J to 4 bases, leaving 4 bases not matched to a gene. CDR1 SEHNR and CDR2 FQNEAQ come from the germline V gene (reference sequence).

The chain recombines TRBV7-9 with TRBJ2-7, with no clear D. The CDR3 totals 11 residues. Trimming shortened V by 8 bases and J by 6 bases, and 11 bases separated the two germline ends. The germline V gene has CDR1 SEHNR and CDR2 FQNEAQ (reference sequence). CDR3 region: CASSKLGEQYF. The CDR3 DNA reads as TGTGCCAGCTCCAAGTTGGGCGAGCAGTACTTC.

This chain links TRBV9 with TRBJ1-1; 8 bases match TRBD1. The CDR3 is 14 amino acids. V was pared by 2 bases and J by 4 bases, with 4 bases of the junction left unmatched. The germline V gene has CDR1 SGDLS and CDR2 YYNGEE. CDR3 residues: CASSVGQGVTEAFF. The DNA of the CDR3 is TGTGCCAGCAGCGTCGGACAGGGTGTCACTGAAGCTTTCTTT.

The rearrangement uses TRBV9 and TRBJ2-5, with 7 bases matching TRBD2. The CDR3 is 16 amino acids. Trimming removed 0 bases from V and 3 bases from J; junction bases left unmatched: 8. The germline gives CDR1 SGDLS, CDR2 YYNGEE. The CDR3 spells CASSVVASGAKETQYF. For the CDR3, the DNA is TGTGCCAGCAGCGTAGTGGCCAGCGGGGCGAAAGAGACCCAGTACTTC.